The 32 T cell receptor beta chains below all came from one sample that was sequenced in a study of cytomegalovirus exposure and HLA in healthy donors. With 60 Vbeta and 13 Jbeta primers, the PCR was carried out. Data came from immunoSEQ multiplex PCR; TCRdb stores just in-frame clones and leaves some out. The sample lists approximately 61,000 clones, around 72% seen once, with roughly 51% in the top ten. The sequenced material came from PBMCs. All receptors derive from a man between 45 and 60 years old in good health and CMV-seropositive.

The V gene is TRBV30, the J gene TRBJ1-1; possible D gene TRBD1, 5 bases. V was clipped by 3 bases and J by 7 bases, with 9 bases between them. The V gene's germline CDR1 is GTSNPN and CDR2 SVGIG (reference sequence). CDR3 length: 11 amino acids. The CDR3 loop reads CAWSGDYEAFF. The CDR3 DNA is TGTGCCTGGAGCGGGGACTATGAAGCTTTCTTT.

The chain uses TRBV7-3 and TRBJ2-1; 8 nucleotides agree with TRBD2. The CDR3 loop spans 15 amino acids. V lost 5 bases to trimming and J lost 3 bases; unmatched junction nucleotides: 6. Germline lookup yields CDR1 SGHTA and CDR2 FQGTGA. The chain's CDR3 is CASSQNGGDYNEQFF. The CDR3 bases are TGTGCCAGCAGCCAGAACGGGGGGGACTACAATGAGCAGTTCTTC.

The rearrangement uses TRBV25-1 and TRBJ1-2; 7 bases line up with TRBD1. Per the germline V gene, CDR1 is MGHDK and CDR2 is SYGVNS. The CDR3 has 14 residues. Unmatched junction bases numbered 3, after V lost 1 base and J lost 4 bases. The CDR3 region has the DNA TGTGCCAGCAGTGAATGGGGACAGACCTATGGCTACACCTTC. Its translation is CASSEWGQTYGYTF.

The rearrangement uses TRBV5-4 and TRBJ1-2, with no clear D. Trimming pared 0 bases from V and 5 bases from J, leaving 20 bases between. Germline-derived CDR1 and CDR2 are SGHNT and YYREEE (reference sequence). The CDR3 sequence is 17 residues long. In nucleotides, the CDR3 is TGTGCCAGCAGCTTGGCGACCGGGATCTTCGTCCCTTATGGCTACACCTTC. Its protein is CASSLATGIFVPYGYTF. The variable domain in full, completed from reference TRBV5-4 and TRBJ1-2, reads ETGVTQSPTHLIKTRGQQVTLRCSSQSGHNTVSWYQQALGQGPQFIFQYYREEENGRGNFPPRFSGLQFPNYSSELNVNALELDDSALYLCASSLATGIFVPYGYTFGSGTRLTVV.

Regarding this clone: Given a much more abundant clone one base away, this may be a read error. Other nucleotide sequences from this sample produce the same CDR3. The chain links TRBV18 to TRBJ2-7, with 11 bases fitting TRBD2. Germline-derived CDR1 and CDR2 are KGHSH and LQKENI. The CDR3 has 16 amino acids. The V segment lost 6 bases and the J segment 4 bases; nucleotides outside the gene matches: 11. CDR3 sequence (DNA): TGTGCCAGCTCGCCTAAAACTAGCGGGGGTACATACGAGCAGTACTTC. It yields the protein CASSPKTSGGTYEQYF.

This clone was observed a handful of times. The V call is TRBV19, the J call TRBJ2-1; tentatively, D is TRBD2 (5 bases). This CDR3 has 14 residues. V was cut by 3 bases and J by 2 bases, with 8 bases left in between. CDR1 and CDR2 from the germline V gene are LNHDA and SQIVND (reference sequence). The CDR3 DNA reads as TGTGCCAGTAGTATTCAAGCGGCCTACAATGAGCAGTTCTTC. Translated: CASSIQAAYNEQFF.

The chain uses TRBV25-1 and TRBJ1-2; 7 positions agree with TRBD1. The junction had 6 bases not matched to a gene; V was cut back by 7 bases and J by 7 bases. The V gene's germline CDR1 is MGHDK and CDR2 SYGVNS. The CDR3 contains 12 residues. The CDR3 protein is CASTTGDGGYTF. The CDR3 coding sequence is TGTGCCAGCACTACAGGGGACGGTGGCTACACCTTC.

This chain connects TRBV5-1 to TRBJ1-4, with 7 bases aligning to TRBD1. This CDR3 spans 15 amino acids. CDR1 is SGHRS and CDR2 is YFSETQ in the germline V gene. V dropped 2 bases and J dropped 0; count of bases not matched to a gene: 1. CDR3 sequence: CASSLTGATNEKLFF. The CDR3 coding sequence is TGCGCCAGCAGCTTAACAGGGGCAACTAATGAAAAACTGTTTTTT.

The chain combines TRBV2 with TRBJ1-2, with 8 bases lining up with TRBD1. The length of the CDR3 is 14 residues. Germline CDR1 reads SNHLY; CDR2 reads FYNNEI. The J segment lost 0 bases and the V segment lost 6 bases, leaving 3 bases of the junction unmatched. Here the CDR3 reads CASRGQAANYGYTF. The CDR3 nucleotides are TGTGCCAGCAGGGGACAGGCAGCTAACTATGGCTACACCTTC. Together with reference TRBV2 and TRBJ1-2, the CDR3 gives the full variable domain: EPEVTQTPSHQVTQMGQEVILRCVPISNHLYFYWYRQILGQKVEFLVSFYNNEISEKSEIFDDQFSVERPDGSNFTLKIRSTKLEDSAMYFCASRGQAANYGYTFGSGTRLTVV.

This rearrangement joins TRBV29-1 to TRBJ2-5, with D tentatively TRBD2 (6 bases). The J call may be incorrect, as the DNA end agrees better with TRBJ2-7. This CDR3 spans 14 amino acids. Germline assignment: CDR1 SQVTM and CDR2 ANQGSEA. The CDR3 DNA reads as TGCAGCGTTGGCGGGGTAGTGGGCTCCTACGAGCAGTACTTC. The encoded protein is CSVGGVVGSYEQYF.

V usage is TRBV27 and J usage is TRBJ1-2; D not resolved. V dropped 0 bases and J dropped 1 base, with 18 bases sitting between them. CDR3 length: 18 residues. Germline-derived CDR1 and CDR2 are MNHEY and SMNVEV (reference sequence). CDR3 sequence (DNA): TGTGCCAGCAGTTTATCTGGCGTTGTCGGGAGAAATAACTATGGCTACACCTTC. Protein: CASSLSGVVGRNNYGYTF.

The chain carries TRBV5-1 and TRBJ2-3; TRBD1 matches 7 bases. CDR3 length equals 15 residues. V was pared by 3 bases and J by 4 bases, with 8 bases of the junction left unmatched. CDR1 SGHRS and CDR2 YFSETQ come from the germline V gene. The CDR3: CASSYSGTAPDTQYF. The CDR3 DNA is TGCGCCAGCAGCTATTCCGGGACAGCACCAGATACGCAGTATTTT.

The CDR3 coding sequence is TGTGCCAGCAGCGTTACTAGACCCGGGGAGCTGTTTTTT. This translates into CASSVTRPGELFF. The chain recombines TRBV11-2 with TRBJ2-2, with D possibly matching TRBD2 (5 bases). The CDR3 sequence is 13 residues long. V shed 5 bases and J shed 6 bases, with 10 bases lying between them. Looked up from germline, CDR1 is SGHAT and CDR2 is FQNNGV.

This chain links TRBV6-1 with TRBJ2-3, with 8 positions matching TRBD2. This CDR3 has 13 residues. CDR1 and CDR2 from the germline V gene are MNHNS and SASEGT. Trimming took 0 bases from V and 14 from J; bases not matched to a gene: 7. This chain's CDR3 is CASSEAYGGAAYF. The DNA of the CDR3 is TGTGCCAGCAGTGAAGCGTACGGGGGGGCGGCGTATTTT.

The rearrangement links TRBV5-1 to TRBJ2-1, with 8 bases fitting TRBD2. Germline V lookup: CDR1 SGHRS, CDR2 YFSETQ. Trimming removed 2 bases from V and 4 bases from J; junction bases left unmatched: 8. The CDR3 is 16 residues long. Written as DNA, the CDR3 is TGCGCCAGCAGCTTCGGCCGGAGCGGGAGTTACAATGAGCAGTTCTTC. This encodes CASSFGRSGSYNEQFF.

This chain connects TRBV7-9 to TRBJ1-3; D not resolved. Between the trimmed V and J ends, which lost 2 bases and 4 bases, there was a span of 3 bases. There are 12 residues in the CDR3. The germline CDR1 and CDR2 sequences are SEHNR and FQNEAQ (reference sequence). The CDR3 nucleotides are TGTGCCAGCAGCTTATCGGGAAACACCATATATTTT. Encoded protein: CASSLSGNTIYF.

V usage is TRBV9 and J usage is TRBJ1-4; no firm D call. This CDR3 has 15 amino acids. Looked up from germline, CDR1 is SGDLS and CDR2 is YYNGEE. V lost 3 bases and J 1 base, leaving 10 bases between the germline ends. DNA of the CDR3: TGTGCCAGCAGCGGCAACAGCGGAACTAATGAAAAACTGTTTTTT. It translates to CASSGNSGTNEKLFF.

The chain is built from TRBV28 and TRBJ2-5; 14 positions agree with TRBD2. Trimming removed 10 bases from V and 3 bases from J; junction bases left unmatched: 1. The CDR3 has 13 residues. Germline V gene data show CDR1 as MDHEN and CDR2 as SYDVKM. The CDR3 DNA follows: TGTGCCACGGGACTAGCGGGAGAAGAGACCCAGTACTTC. Translated: CATGLAGEETQYF. The variable domain in full, with the rest retrieved from reference TRBV28 and TRBJ2-5, is DVKVTQSSRYLVKRTGEKVFLECVQDMDHENMFWYRQDPGLGLRLIYFSYDVKMKEKGDIPEGYSVSREKKERFSLILESASTNQTSMYLCATGLAGEETQYFGPGTRLLVL.

This clone was counted a few times. The chain has TRBV4-3 and TRBJ2-1; D is undetermined. V gave up 0 bases and J gave up 12 bases, with 24 bases separating them. The CDR3 sequence is 17 residues long. In germline, CDR1 is LGHNA, CDR2 YSLEER. The CDR3 here is CASSQDIIALIYHAQFF. The CDR3 bases are TGCGCCAGCAGCCAAGATATCATAGCACTCATCTACCATGCGCAGTTCTTC.

The CDR3 DNA reads TGTGCCAGCAGGTGGGGAGGGAAGAACTCACCCCTCCACTTT. This encodes CASRWGGKNSPLHF. The chain is built from TRBV28 and TRBJ1-6; D is unclear. Trimming stripped 6 bases from V and 10 bases from J, with 16 bases between. The CDR3 is 14 amino acids. Germline-derived CDR1 and CDR2 are MDHEN and SYDVKM.

A remark on this clone: Additional DNA sequences in this sample encode the identical CDR3. The rearrangement uses TRBV5-1 and TRBJ2-2; a possible D gene is TRBD2 (6 bases). CDR3 size: 16 residues. The V end was cut by 4 bases, the J end by 6 bases, with 19 bases between. The germline V gene encodes CDR1 SGHRS and CDR2 YFSETQ. The CDR3 coding sequence is TGCGCCAGCAGCCTCGGGGGATTAGTTTGGGCCGGGGAGCTGTTTTTT. Translation gives CASSLGGLVWAGELFF.

This chain links TRBV6-5 with TRBJ1-1; D gene ambiguous. V lost 0 bases and J lost 11, with 16 bases in between. The CDR3 loop spans 14 amino acids. Germline CDR1 and CDR2: MNHEY and SVGAGI. CDR3 amino acids: CASSYSNGLRRAFF. The CDR3 DNA sequence: TGTGCCAGCAGTTACTCGAACGGACTAAGGAGGGCTTTCTTT.

The V call is TRBV19, the J call TRBJ2-1, with TRBD2 matching over 12 bases. CDR1 is LNHDA, CDR2 SQIVND, per germline (reference sequence). The CDR3 contains 16 residues. Trimming cost V 7 bases and J 0 bases; bases outside gene matches: 4. CDR3 sequence reads: CASKQTSGSSYNEQFF. In DNA form, the CDR3 reads TGTGCCAGTAAGCAGACTAGCGGGAGCTCCTACAATGAGCAGTTCTTC.

This chain joins TRBV27 and TRBJ1-5, with D unresolved. Trimming took 2 bases from V and 3 from J, leaving 5 bases between them. Germline CDR1 and CDR2: MNHEY and SMNVEV (reference sequence). The CDR3 sequence is 13 residues long. The CDR3 bases are TGTGCCAGCAGTTTAACAGTCAATCAGCCCCAGCATTTT. Translation gives CASSLTVNQPQHF.

The CDR3 loop is CASSHQSGVSYEQYF. In nucleotides, the CDR3 is TGTGCCAGCAGTCACCAATCGGGGGTATCCTACGAGCAGTACTTC. The chain couples TRBV14 to TRBJ2-7; D possibly corresponds to TRBD2 (6 bases). CDR3 size: 15 residues. Germline CDR1 SGHDN, CDR2 FVKESK. V was trimmed by 6 bases and J by 1 base, leaving 16 bases between them. Complete variable domain (other parts from reference TRBV14 and TRBJ2-7): EAGVTQFPSHSVIEKGQTVTLRCDPISGHDNLYWYRRVMGKEIKFLLHFVKESKQDESGMPNNRFLAERTGGTYSTLKVQPAELEDSGVYFCASSHQSGVSYEQYFGPGTRLTVT.

The V and J genes are TRBV9 and TRBJ1-1; D gene ambiguous. The CDR3 has 15 amino acids. Trimming shortened V by 2 bases and J by 4 bases, and 15 bases separated the two germline ends. Germline assignment: CDR1 SGDLS and CDR2 YYNGEE. CDR3 sequence reads: CASSVTGVESTEAFF. CDR3 DNA: TGTGCCAGCAGCGTGACCGGAGTAGAGAGCACTGAAGCTTTCTTT.

The chain carries TRBV12-5 and TRBJ2-2; D remains ambiguous. This CDR3 spans 12 amino acids. Deletions cut 6 bases from V and 4 bases from J, with 6 bases between. Germline CDR1 and CDR2: LGHNT and FRNRAP. The CDR3 region is CASGSFTGELFF. The CDR3 nucleotides read TGTGCTAGTGGCTCGTTCACCGGGGAGCTGTTTTTT.

The chain uses TRBV6-5 and TRBJ2-3; D possibly corresponds to TRBD2 (6 bases). Trimming stripped 10 bases from V and 2 bases from J, with 16 bases between. The germline CDR1 and CDR2 sequences are MNHEY and SVGAGI. The CDR3 runs to 14 residues. This chain's CDR3 is CATGGTLHTDTQYF. CDR3 coding DNA: TGTGCCACGGGCGGGACTCTCCACACAGATACGCAGTATTTT.

The V and J genes are TRBV27 and TRBJ2-3; 9 positions agree with TRBD2. The J segment lost 5 bases and the V segment lost 5 bases, leaving 14 bases of the junction unmatched. In germline, CDR1 is MNHEY, CDR2 SMNVEV (reference sequence). The CDR3 is 17 amino acids. The DNA for the CDR3 is TGTGCCAGCAGTCCAGCCCAGACTAGCGGAAACGGAGATACGCAGTATTTT. As protein: CASSPAQTSGNGDTQYF.

This sequence joins TRBV7-2 and TRBJ1-4, with 7 bases identical to TRBD1. V was pared by 4 bases and J by 4 bases, with 6 bases of the junction left unmatched. This CDR3 contains 15 residues. Germline values: CDR1 SGHTA, CDR2 FQGNSA. The CDR3, as DNA: TGTGCCAGCAGCTCCAGACAGGGAAATAATGAAAAACTGTTTTTT. It codes for CASSSRQGNNEKLFF.

A single count supports this clone. The chain links TRBV27 to TRBJ1-6; maybe TRBD1 (5 bases). The V gene lost 5 bases and the J gene lost 8 bases, with 16 bases spanning the gap. The CDR3 spans 15 residues. Germline V gene lookup returns CDR1 MNHEY and CDR2 SMNVEV (reference sequence). This CDR3 reads CASSPRRQGYSPLHF. The CDR3 DNA reads TGTGCCAGCAGTCCCAGACGCCAGGGTTATTCACCCCTCCACTTT.

This clone turned up a few times. The V call is TRBV5-1, the J call TRBJ2-7; 9 nucleotides agree with TRBD1. V lost 2 bases, J lost 3 bases, and 3 bases stayed unmatched. This CDR3 is 14 amino acids long. Germline CDR1 reads SGHRS; CDR2 reads YFSETQ. Written as DNA, the CDR3 is TGCGCCAGCAGCTTTCAGGGACAGGGCTACGAGCAGTACTTC. Protein product: CASSFQGQGYEQYF.